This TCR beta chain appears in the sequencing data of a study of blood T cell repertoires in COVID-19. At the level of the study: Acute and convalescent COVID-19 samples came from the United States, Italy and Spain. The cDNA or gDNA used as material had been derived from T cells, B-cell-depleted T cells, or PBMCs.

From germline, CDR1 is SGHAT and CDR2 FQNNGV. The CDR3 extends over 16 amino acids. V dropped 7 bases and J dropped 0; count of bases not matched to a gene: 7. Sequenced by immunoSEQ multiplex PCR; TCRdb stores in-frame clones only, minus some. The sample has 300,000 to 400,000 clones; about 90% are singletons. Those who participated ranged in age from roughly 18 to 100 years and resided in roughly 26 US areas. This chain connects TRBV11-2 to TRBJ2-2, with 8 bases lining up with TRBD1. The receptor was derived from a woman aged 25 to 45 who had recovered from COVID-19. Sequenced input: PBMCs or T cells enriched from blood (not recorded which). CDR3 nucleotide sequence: TGTGCCAGCATCTCCAGGGGGCCCGCGAACACCGGGGAGCTGTTTTTT. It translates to CASISRGPANTGELFF.